The 14 T cell receptor beta chains presented below share a single source sample, sequenced in a study of T cells after yellow fever vaccination. One entry per CDR3 protein, called by TCRdb with MiXCR from the 5' RACE reads. The table shows about 310,000 distinct CDR3 sequences, with less than 4.5% occurring only once. The sample in question was PBMCs, obtained on the day of the yellow fever booster vaccination. The receptors come from a man aged 18 to 30 who received the YFV17D yellow fever vaccine.

This clonotype occurred a few times. The chain recombines TRBV9 with TRBJ1-6; no clear D. Germline CDR1 is SGDLS and CDR2 is YYNGEE. The CDR3 has 12 residues. Between the trimmed V and J ends, which lost 0 bases and 8 bases, there was a span of 3 bases. CDR3 protein: CASSVEDSPLHF. The CDR3 DNA reads TGTGCCAGCAGCGTAGAGGATTCACCCCTCCACTTT.

This clonotype was detected ten times or more. The chain joins TRBV27 to TRBJ1-6; D call uncertain. CDR1 and CDR2 from the germline V gene are MNHEY and SMNVEV (reference sequence). Trimming left V 5 bases short and J 8 bases short, with 10 bases between. The CDR3 has 13 residues. The CDR3 is CASSGGSHSPLHF. Here the CDR3 DNA reads TGTGCCAGCAGTGGCGGGAGCCATTCACCCCTCCACTTT.

The gene calls are TRBV3-1 and TRBJ2-7; 11 positions match TRBD2. V lost 1 base, J lost 4 bases, and 3 bases stayed unmatched. This CDR3 has 15 amino acids. Germline loops: CDR1 LGHDT, CDR2 YNNKEL (reference sequence). The CDR3 bases are TGTGCCAGCAGCCAAGTCGGACTAGCGGGTTACGAGCAGTACTTC. This translates into CASSQVGLAGYEQYF.

This clonotype was recorded a few times. This sequence joins TRBV12-3 or TRBV12-4 and TRBJ2-1; 10 bases fit TRBD2. The CDR3 covers 15 residues. J was trimmed by 4 bases and V by 3 bases; bases with no gene match: 3. CDR3 in DNA: TGTGCCAGCAGTTTTAGCGGGGGGAGATACAATGAGCAGTTCTTC. It yields the protein CASSFSGGRYNEQFF.

This chain joins TRBV7-2 and TRBJ2-7; 7 bases agree with TRBD2. Trimming at V came to 3 bases and at J to 5 bases, leaving 1 base not matched to a gene. There are 12 residues in the CDR3. The germline V gene encodes CDR1 SGHTA and CDR2 FQGNSA. CDR3 coding DNA: TGTGCCAGCAGCTTTGCGGGGGACGAGCAGTACTTC. It codes for CASSFAGDEQYF.

CDR3 sequence (DNA): TGTGCCAGCAGCGTCGGACTAGAAGGGGACGGGGAGCTGTTTTTT. Translated: CASSVGLEGDGELFF. This sequence joins TRBV9 and TRBJ2-2, with 7 bases lining up with TRBD2. V lost 2 bases and J lost 7; bases outside the gene matches: 8. Germline V gene lookup returns CDR1 SGDLS and CDR2 YYNGEE. This CDR3 has 15 amino acids. Variable domain in full (rest from reference TRBV9 and TRBJ2-2): DSGVTQTPKHLITATGQRVTLRCSPRSGDLSVYWYQQSLDQGLQFLIQYYNGEERAKGNILERFSAQQFPDLHSELNLSSLELGDSALYFCASSVGLEGDGELFFGEGSRLTVL.

V gene TRBV4-2 combines with J gene TRBJ1-1; D possibly corresponds to TRBD1 (6 bases). This CDR3 region has 12 residues. The V gene lost 3 bases and the J gene lost 7 bases, with 9 bases spanning the gap. CDR1 is LGHNA, CDR2 YNFKEQ, per germline. The CDR3 loop reads CASSHGQSEAFF. CDR3 DNA sequence: TGTGCCAGCAGCCATGGACAGAGTGAAGCTTTCTTT.

The rearrangement links TRBV20-1 to TRBJ1-2; D gene unclear. The CDR3 loop spans 14 amino acids. V was pared by 5 bases and J by 3 bases, with 16 bases between. Germline values: CDR1 DFQATT, CDR2 SNEGSKA (reference sequence). The CDR3 nucleotides read TGCAGTGCTCCCGATTCCAAGGTGGACTATGGCTACACCTTC. This codes for CSAPDSKVDYGYTF.

This clonotype has a handful of counts. V gene TRBV5-5 combines with J gene TRBJ1-6; no clear D. The V and J ends lost 5 bases and 8 bases respectively, with 14 bases between them. CDR1 SGHKS and CDR2 YYEKEE come from the germline V gene (reference sequence). The length of the CDR3 is 14 residues. CDR3 protein: CASSRRDRDSPLHF. The CDR3 nucleotides are TGTGCCAGCAGTAGAAGGGATCGGGATTCACCCCTCCACTTT.

This clonotype showed up many times. The chain has TRBV18 and TRBJ1-5; unclear D gene. V was clipped by 0 bases and J by 7 bases, with 7 bases between them. Looked up from germline, CDR1 is KGHSH and CDR2 is LQKENI. CDR3 length: 13 amino acids. The CDR3 coding sequence is TGTGCCAGCTCACCACCGCCCCCGCAGCCCCAGCATTTT. This encodes CASSPPPPQPQHF.

This clonotype has a handful of counts. The chain has TRBV12-3 or TRBV12-4 and TRBJ1-1, with D possibly being TRBD1 (5 bases). CDR3 size: 14 residues. V gave up 3 bases and J gave up 5 bases, with 13 bases separating them. The chain's CDR3 is CASSFSGLGTEAFF. The CDR3 nucleotides read TGTGCCAGCAGTTTCTCAGGGCTCGGGACTGAAGCTTTCTTT.

In its sample, this clonotype was seen many times. The genes are TRBV4-3 and TRBJ1-4; no clear D. Germline CDR1 is LGHNA and CDR2 is YSLEER. V was shortened by 1 base and J by 4 bases, with 16 bases between the two germline ends. The CDR3 runs to 17 residues. CDR3 in DNA: TGCGCCAGCAGCCAAGGGTTCATTCGAGCCTATAATGAAAAACTGTTTTTT. This gives the protein CASSQGFIRAYNEKLFF.

This clonotype appeared many times. The chain recombines TRBV7-9 with TRBJ2-3, with a tentative D call TRBD2 (5 bases). Per germline, CDR1 SEHNR and CDR2 FQNEAQ (reference sequence). V lost 5 bases and J lost 6, with 15 bases in between. The CDR3 runs 14 residues. The CDR3 loop is CASSPNSGSDTQYF. CDR3 in DNA: TGTGCCAGCAGCCCGAACTCGGGGTCGGATACGCAGTATTTT.

V and J are TRBV7-2 and TRBJ1-5, with 9 bases aligning to TRBD1. There are 15 residues in the CDR3. V gave up 3 bases and J gave up 3 bases; unmatched junction bases: 3. In germline, CDR1 is SGHTA, CDR2 FQGNSA. The CDR3 DNA sequence: TGTGCCAGCAGCTTTGGACAGGGGCACAATCAGCCCCAGCATTTT. Encoded protein: CASSFGQGHNQPQHF.